Listed below are T cell receptor beta chains from one sample, sequenced in a study of blood T cell repertoires in COVID-19. Using immunoSEQ multiplex PCR, the repertoire was profiled, and TCRdb retains in-frame clones only, with some absent. The sample includes fewer than 300,000 clones, 80% to 95% seen only once; the top ten take more than 0.95%. The specimen sequenced was PBMCs or T cells enriched from blood (not recorded which). Source of these receptors: a young woman who had recovered from COVID-19. Each CDR3 is given with its conserved first and last residue. The D gene is left open where the match is weak. Size is omitted from some rows. Given values are once, few, many or a class for expanded clones.

clone size,D gene,J gene,V gene,CDR3 protein,CDR3 DNA
NA,TRBD2,TRBJ2-1,TRBV30,CASTSGRLSSYNEQFF,TGTGCTTCAACTAGCGGGAGGCTGAGCTCCTACAATGAGCAGTTCTTC
NA,NA,TRBJ1-1,TRBV19,CASSPPRGSAEAFF,TGTGCCAGTAGCCCTCCAAGGGGTTCCGCTGAAGCTTTCTTT
NA,TRBD2,TRBJ2-7,TRBV24-1,CATSDPGTSGRYEQYF,TGTGCCACCAGTGACCCGGGGACTAGCGGGCGATACGAGCAGTACTTC
NA,NA,TRBJ2-3,TRBV18,CASSPQGLGTDTQYF,TGTGCCAGCTCACCCCAGGGTCTCGGCACAGATACGCAGTATTTT
NA,TRBD1,TRBJ2-2,TRBV19,CASSFPGQGVTGELFF,TGTGCCAGTAGTTTTCCGGGACAGGGGGTAACCGGGGAGCTGTTTTTT
few,NA,TRBJ2-7,TRBV5-5,CASSFIIQGNDEQYF,TGTGCCAGCAGCTTTATCATTCAGGGCAACGACGAGCAGTACTTC
NA,TRBD1,TRBJ1-6,TRBV28,CASIGTGDNSPLHF,TGTGCCAGCATCGGGACAGGGGATAATTCACCCCTCCACTTT
NA,NA,TRBJ2-2,TRBV24-1,CATRSGPYTGELFF,TGTGCCACCAGGAGCGGCCCTTACACCGGGGAGCTGTTTTTT
NA,NA,TRBJ2-4,TRBV7-9,CASSLGGSKNIQYF,TGTGCCAGCAGCTTAGGCGGCAGCAAAAACATTCAGTACTTC
NA,TRBD2,TRBJ2-1,TRBV7-6,CASSNLAGLFNEQFF,TGTGCCAGCAGCAATCTAGCGGGACTATTCAATGAGCAGTTCTTC
NA,NA,TRBJ1-1,TRBV5-4,CASSLKGKAFF,TGTGCCAGCAGCTTGAAGGGGAAAGCTTTCTTT
NA,TRBD2,TRBJ2-5,TRBV5-4,CASSPSGRAGETQYF,TGTGCCAGCAGCCCTAGCGGGAGGGCCGGGGAGACCCAGTACTTC
NA,NA,TRBJ1-1,TRBV30,CAWSALRGVWNTEAFF,TGTGCCTGGAGTGCCCTAAGGGGCGTTTGGAACACTGAAGCTTTCTTT
NA,NA,TRBJ1-2,TRBV11-2,CASSPLVATGYTF,TGTGCCAGCAGCCCACTAGTAGCTACGGGCTACACCTTC
NA,NA,TRBJ2-7,TRBV7-6,CASSPRQELAYEQYF,TGTGCCAGCAGCCCAAGACAGGAATTAGCCTACGAGCAGTACTTC
NA,TRBD1,TRBJ2-3,TRBV2,CASSVGQGTTDTQYF,TGTGCCAGCAGTGTGGGACAGGGTACCACAGATACGCAGTATTTT
NA,NA,TRBJ1-1,TRBV5-1,CASSPIQTEMNTEAFF,TGCGCCAGCAGCCCTATCCAGACAGAAATGAACACTGAAGCTTTCTTT
NA,NA,TRBJ1-5,TRBV6-2/TRBV6-3,CASSYPTGPDYRWDQPQHF,TGTGCCAGCAGTTACCCTACAGGACCAGATTACAGGTGGGATCAGCCCCAGCATTTT
NA,NA,TRBJ2-5,TRBV30,CAWVVRRGETQYF,TGTGCCTGGGTTGTGAGAAGGGGAGAGACCCAGTACTTC
few,TRBD2,TRBJ2-2,TRBV6-2/TRBV6-3,CASSKLAGTNTGELFF,TGTGCCAGCAGTAAACTAGCGGGGACGAACACCGGGGAGCTGTTTTTT
NA,NA,TRBJ1-2,TRBV7-9,CASSLGINYGYTF,TGTGCCAGCAGCCTCGGGATTAACTATGGCTACACCTTC
NA,TRBD2,TRBJ2-1,TRBV20-1,CSASLAGGPTHEQFF,TGCAGTGCTAGTTTAGCGGGAGGGCCTACACATGAGCAGTTCTTC
once,NA,TRBJ2-3,TRBV24-1,CATSDPTSTDTQYF,TGTGCCACCAGTGATCCTACTAGTACAGATACGCAGTATTTT
NA,NA,TRBJ1-1,TRBV19,CASSIVSGFDTEAFF,TGTGCCAGTAGTATAGTATCGGGGTTTGACACTGAAGCTTTCTTT
NA,NA,TRBJ2-3,TRBV7-8,CASSLTVFPGTDTQYF,TGTGCCAGCAGCTTAACAGTGTTCCCGGGGACAGATACGCAGTATTTT
NA,NA,TRBJ2-7,TRBV9,CASSVGVGSSYEQYF,TGTGCCAGCAGCGTAGGGGTGGGCAGTTCCTACGAGCAGTACTTC
NA,NA,TRBJ2-3,TRBV5-1,CASSLAGQSTDTQYF,TGCGCCAGCAGCTTGGCCGGACAGAGCACAGATACGCAGTATTTT
NA,NA,TRBJ2-7,TRBV4-3,CASSQGGLGTSIYEQYF,TGCGCCAGCAGCCAAGGGGGGTTAGGGACATCGATTTACGAGCAGTACTTC
NA,NA,TRBJ1-3,TRBV18,CASSPGLSSGNTIYF,TGTGCCAGCTCACCGGGCCTGAGCTCTGGAAACACCATATATTTT
NA,NA,TRBJ2-5,TRBV24-1,CATSDPDSFGETQYF,TGTGCCACCAGTGACCCGGACAGCTTCGGGGAGACCCAGTACTTC
NA,TRBD1,TRBJ1-4,TRBV7-2,CASSPDRAREKLFF,TGTGCCAGCAGCCCCGACAGGGCGCGGGAAAAACTGTTTTTT
NA,NA,TRBJ1-1,TRBV3-1/TRBV3-2,CASSQAGQEAFF,TGTGCCAGCAGCCAAGCCGGACAAGAAGCTTTCTTT
once,NA,TRBJ1-1,TRBV12-3/TRBV12-4,CASSLVGGTEAFF,TGTGCCAGCAGTTTGGTCGGAGGGACTGAAGCTTTCTTT
NA,NA,TRBJ2-7,TRBV28,CASSFLGAYEQYF,TGTGCCAGCAGTTTTTTGGGAGCCTACGAGCAGTACTTC
once,TRBD2,TRBJ2-2,TRBV6-6,CASSSTTSGRTGELFF,TGTGCCAGCAGTAGCACGACTAGCGGGAGAACCGGGGAGCTGTTTTTT
NA,TRBD2,TRBJ2-7,TRBV10-3,CAISDSTSGRGYEQYF,TGTGCCATCAGTGACTCTACTAGCGGGAGAGGTTACGAGCAGTACTTC
NA,TRBD2,TRBJ2-2,TRBV9,CASSVVAGAAGELFF,TGTGCCAGCAGCGTAGTGGCGGGAGCGGCCGGGGAGCTGTTTTTT
NA,TRBD2,TRBJ2-1,TRBV19,CASRAGGPGEQFF,TGTGCCAGTAGAGCGGGAGGGCCGGGTGAGCAGTTCTTC
NA,NA,TRBJ2-7,TRBV12-3/TRBV12-4,CASSLGESYEQYF,TGTGCCAGCAGTTTAGGGGAGAGCTACGAGCAGTACTTC
NA,NA,TRBJ2-7,TRBV5-8,CASSRGGIGYEQYF,TGTGCCAGCAGCCGCGGCGGGATAGGCTACGAGCAGTACTTC
NA,TRBD2,TRBJ2-7,TRBV7-6,CASSSSPGLAGGGYEQYF,TGTGCCAGCAGCTCATCCCCGGGACTAGCGGGAGGCGGCTACGAGCAGTACTTC
NA,NA,TRBJ1-5,TRBV28,CASSLTDTYSNQPQHF,TGTGCCAGCAGTTTGACAGACACCTATAGCAATCAGCCCCAGCATTTT
once,TRBD2,TRBJ2-5,TRBV5-1,CASSLRTSVGTQYF,TGCGCCAGCAGCTTAAGGACTAGCGTGGGGACCCAGTACTTC
NA,NA,TRBJ1-4,TRBV14,CASSQTLGRNEKLFF,TGTGCCAGCAGCCAGACCCTAGGGAGAAATGAAAAACTGTTTTTT
NA,NA,TRBJ2-1,TRBV3-1/TRBV3-2,CASSRTEYNEQFF,TGTGCCAGCAGTAGGACAGAGTACAATGAGCAGTTCTTC
once,TRBD1,TRBJ2-7,TRBV11-3,CASSRSGTGTYEQYF,TGTGCCAGCAGCCGGTCCGGGACAGGGACCTACGAGCAGTACTTC
NA,NA,TRBJ2-5,TRBV7-9,CASSLGAAETQYF,TGTGCCAGCTCCCTAGGGGCAGCGGAGACCCAGTACTTC
NA,TRBD1,TRBJ1-2,TRBV5-1,CASSRSDRVNYGYTF,TGCGCCAGCAGCCGCAGCGACAGGGTTAACTATGGCTACACCTTC
NA,NA,TRBJ1-4,TRBV24-1,CATSDSLQGVGEKLFF,TGTGCCACCAGTGACTCTCTACAGGGTGTCGGTGAAAAACTGTTTTTT
NA,TRBD2,TRBJ2-1,TRBV7-3,CASSKGVAGVREQFF,TGTGCCAGCAGCAAGGGGGTAGCGGGAGTGAGGGAGCAGTTCTTC
NA,TRBD2,TRBJ2-7,TRBV28,CASSRLAGGPYEQYF,TGTGCCAGCAGCCGACTAGCGGGAGGGCCCTACGAGCAGTACTTC
NA,TRBD1,TRBJ2-5,TRBV10-1,CASRPGGCKETQYF,TGCGCCAGTAGGCCAGGGGGTTGTAAAGAGACCCAGTACTTC
NA,NA,TRBJ2-6,TRBV18,CASSPSRGSGANVLTF,TGTGCCAGCTCACCAAGTAGGGGCTCCGGGGCCAACGTCCTGACTTTC
NA,TRBD2,TRBJ2-1,TRBV6-5,CVGGSLYNEQFF,TGCGTCGGCGGGAGTTTATACAATGAGCAGTTCTTC